What follows are 9 T cell receptor beta chains derived from one specimen sequenced in a study of shared clonotypes between healthy human individuals. Sequenced by immunoSEQ multiplex PCR; TCRdb stores in-frame clones only, minus some. The sample includes about 680,000 clones, approximately 79% of them seen just once. The sequencing sample was made of memory CD4+ T cells sorted from blood. The subset was: CD45RA-negative fraction. The receptors come from a woman in her thirties in good health.

The CDR3 here is CASSLETGALSYEQYF. CDR3 coding DNA: TGTGCCAGCAGCTTAGAGACTGGGGCATTATCCTACGAGCAGTACTTC. This chain links TRBV11-2 with TRBJ2-5, with D maybe TRBD1 (5 bases). The J call may be faulty, since TRBJ2-7 better matches the DNA end. This CDR3 is built from 16 residues. Germline CDR1 is SGHAT and CDR2 is FQNNGV.

The chain employs TRBV19 and TRBJ1-2; 7 bases match TRBD1. The length of the CDR3 is 14 residues. Germline V gene sequence: CDR1 LNHDA, CDR2 SQIVND (reference sequence). V lost 3 bases to trimming and J lost 4 bases; unmatched junction nucleotides: 5. The CDR3 DNA reads TGTGCCAGTAGTATGGACAGGACGGCCTATGGCTACACCTTC. This gives the protein CASSMDRTAYGYTF.

This chain connects TRBV18 to TRBJ2-2; 7 nucleotides match TRBD2. V gave up 4 bases and J gave up 4 bases; unmatched junction bases: 12. The CDR3 extends over 17 amino acids. The V gene's germline CDR1 is KGHSH and CDR2 LQKENI. The CDR3 region is CASSRFARERFTGELFF. The CDR3 region has the DNA TGTGCCAGCTCACGTTTCGCGCGGGAGCGCTTCACCGGGGAGCTGTTTTTT.

In its sample, this clone was seen once. V is TRBV7-3 and J is TRBJ2-1, with 7 bases matching TRBD2. The germline V gene encodes CDR1 SGHTA and CDR2 FQGTGA. The ends lost 5 bases at V and 4 bases at J; junction bases unmatched: 8. The CDR3 runs 15 residues. CDR3 sequence reads: CASSPRGGGYNEQFF. CDR3 DNA: TGTGCCAGCAGCCCGAGGGGCGGGGGATACAATGAGCAGTTCTTC.

This clone was picked up a small number of times. Other DNA sequences within the sample encode an identical CDR3. This sequence joins TRBV5-1 and TRBJ1-3; D is undetermined. V gave up 0 bases and J gave up 4 bases, with 8 bases separating them. Germline loops: CDR1 SGHRS, CDR2 YFSETQ. This CDR3 comprises 14 residues. The CDR3 loop is CASSLGTLGNTIYF. CDR3 DNA: TGCGCCAGCAGCTTGGGGACTCTAGGAAACACCATATATTTT.

In its sample, this clone was seen once. This chain links TRBV27 with TRBJ2-3; 7 bases are a match to TRBD1. Losses at the gene ends were 3 bases for V and 1 base for J; bases not matched to a gene: 13. Germline V CDR1 and CDR2: MNHEY, SMNVEV (reference sequence). CDR3 length: 18 amino acids. CDR3 DNA sequence: TGTGCCAGCAGTTTTCCTAACGGACAGGCCGTTGGCACAGATACGCAGTATTTT. As protein: CASSFPNGQAVGTDTQYF.

This clone appeared a few times. The chain recombines TRBV28 with TRBJ1-3; D is perhaps TRBD1 (6 bases). V was trimmed by 4 bases and J by 0 bases, leaving 13 bases between them. Germline CDR1 and CDR2: MDHEN and SYDVKM. This CDR3 has 16 amino acids. The CDR3 reads CASSSIQGFSGNTIYF. CDR3 DNA: TGTGCCAGCAGTTCAATCCAGGGGTTCTCTGGAAACACCATATATTTT.

The CDR3 DNA follows: TGTGCCAGCAGCCTAGGACTCGACACTGAAGCTTTCTTT. Translation: CASSLGLDTEAFF. This chain joins TRBV14 and TRBJ1-1; no clear D. CDR3 size: 13 residues. The germline CDR1 and CDR2 sequences are SGHDN and FVKESK. V lost 4 bases and J lost 3, with 9 bases in between.

The chain employs TRBV27 and TRBJ2-1; a weak D match, TRBD2 (6 bases). The CDR3 contains 17 residues. With 2 bases removed from V and 7 bases from J, the gap between germline ends came to 21 bases. Per the germline V gene, CDR1 is MNHEY and CDR2 is SMNVEV (reference sequence). This chain's CDR3 is CASSLKSGDGGRNEQFF. CDR3 sequence (DNA): TGTGCCAGCAGTTTAAAATCGGGGGACGGGGGACGGAATGAGCAGTTCTTC.